Ten or more counts support the clone carrying this T cell receptor beta chain. No antigen is known for it. The read halts 3 residues ahead of the CDR3 end, with the missing end drawn from the germline J gene. Method: immunoSEQ multiplex PCR; TCRdb's copy keeps in-frame clones and lacks some. Altogether approximately 30,000 clones were found in the sample, and no singletons occur. CDR1 and CDR2 from the germline V gene are SEHNR and FQNEAQ (reference sequence). CDR3 size: 15 residues. The V and J ends lost 0 bases and 3 bases respectively, with 11 bases between them. The data derive from a study of T cell clonality in common variable immunodeficiency. Points from the study as a whole: What drives increased CVID clonality needs T cell subpopulation sequencing. Shared TCRbeta clones were fewer between CVID subjects than controls.

This clonotype was sampled from a person aged 18 to 75 in good health. The chain links TRBV7-9 to TRBJ2-5; D is unclear. What was sequenced was peripheral blood mononuclear cells. CDR3 amino acids: CASSLALAAKETQYF. The part of the CDR3 DNA that was read is TGTGCCAGCAGCTTAGCGCTGGCGGCTAAAGAGACC.